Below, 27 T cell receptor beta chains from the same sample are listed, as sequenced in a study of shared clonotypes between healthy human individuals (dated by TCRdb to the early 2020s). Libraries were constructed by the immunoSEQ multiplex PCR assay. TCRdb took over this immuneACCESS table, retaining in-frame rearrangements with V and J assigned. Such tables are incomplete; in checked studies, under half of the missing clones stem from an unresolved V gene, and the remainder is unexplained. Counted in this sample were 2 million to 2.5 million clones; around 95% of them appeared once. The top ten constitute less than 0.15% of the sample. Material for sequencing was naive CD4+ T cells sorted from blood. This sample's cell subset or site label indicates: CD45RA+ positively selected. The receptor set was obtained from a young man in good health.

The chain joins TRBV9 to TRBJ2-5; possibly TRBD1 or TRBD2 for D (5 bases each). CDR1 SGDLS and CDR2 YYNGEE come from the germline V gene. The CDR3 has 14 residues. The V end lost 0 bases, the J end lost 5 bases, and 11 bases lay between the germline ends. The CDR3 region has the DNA TGTGCCAGCAGCGTAGAGGGCAGGGAGGAGACCCAGTACTTC. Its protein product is CASSVEGREETQYF.

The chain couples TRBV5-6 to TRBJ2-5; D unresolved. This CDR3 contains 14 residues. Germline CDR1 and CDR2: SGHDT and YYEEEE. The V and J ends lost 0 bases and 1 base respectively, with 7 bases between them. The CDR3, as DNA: TGTGCCAGCAGCTTGGCACAGCTCCAAGAGACCCAGTACTTC. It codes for CASSLAQLQETQYF.

The CDR3 DNA reads as TGTGCCAGCAGTGATAGGTATGGACAGAAGGCCGAAGAGACCCAGTACTTC. Translating gives CASSDRYGQKAEETQYF. The chain is built from TRBV2 and TRBJ2-5; TRBD1 is a possible D gene (6 bases). The V and J ends lost 3 bases and 3 bases respectively, with 20 bases between them. The CDR3 loop spans 17 amino acids. CDR1 is SNHLY, CDR2 FYNNEI, per germline.

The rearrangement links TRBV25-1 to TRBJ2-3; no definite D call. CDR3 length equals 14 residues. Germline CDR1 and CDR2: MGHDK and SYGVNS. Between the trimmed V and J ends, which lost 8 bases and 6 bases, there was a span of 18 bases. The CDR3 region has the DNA TGTGCCAGCGTACCCGAGAGCTATTGGGATACGCAGTATTTT. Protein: CASVPESYWDTQYF.

This CDR3 reads CASSVGGGSTYEQYF. CDR3 in DNA: TGTGCCAGCAGCGTAGGTGGGGGCTCGACCTACGAGCAGTACTTC. The gene calls are TRBV9 and TRBJ2-7; a weak D match, TRBD1 (6 bases). Germline CDR1 is SGDLS and CDR2 is YYNGEE. V was clipped by 0 bases and J by 2 bases, with 12 bases between them. The CDR3 runs 15 residues.

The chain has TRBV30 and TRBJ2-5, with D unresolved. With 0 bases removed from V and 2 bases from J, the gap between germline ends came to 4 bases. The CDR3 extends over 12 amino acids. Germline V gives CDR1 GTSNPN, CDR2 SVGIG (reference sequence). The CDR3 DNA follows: TGTGCCTGGAGTGTAAAGCAAGAGACCCAGTACTTC. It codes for CAWSVKQETQYF.

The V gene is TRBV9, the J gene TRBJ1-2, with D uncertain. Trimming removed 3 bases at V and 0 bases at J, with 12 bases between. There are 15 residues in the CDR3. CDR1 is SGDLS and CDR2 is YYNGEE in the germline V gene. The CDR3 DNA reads TGTGCCAGCAGCGACTCATCTTTACCTAACTATGGCTACACCTTC. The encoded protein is CASSDSSLPNYGYTF.

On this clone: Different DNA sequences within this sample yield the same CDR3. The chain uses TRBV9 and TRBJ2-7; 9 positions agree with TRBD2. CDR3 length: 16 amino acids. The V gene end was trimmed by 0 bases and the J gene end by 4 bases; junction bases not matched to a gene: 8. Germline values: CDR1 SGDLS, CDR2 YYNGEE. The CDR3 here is CASSVGGAGGPYEQYF. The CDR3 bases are TGTGCCAGCAGCGTAGGCGGGGCGGGAGGGCCATACGAGCAGTACTTC.

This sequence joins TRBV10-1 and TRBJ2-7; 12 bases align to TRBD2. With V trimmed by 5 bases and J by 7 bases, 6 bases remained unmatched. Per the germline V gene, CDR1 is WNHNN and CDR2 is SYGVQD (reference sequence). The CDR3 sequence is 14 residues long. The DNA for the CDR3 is TGCGCCAGCAGTCGAAGACTAGCGGGAGCTGAGCAGTACTTC. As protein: CASSRRLAGAEQYF.

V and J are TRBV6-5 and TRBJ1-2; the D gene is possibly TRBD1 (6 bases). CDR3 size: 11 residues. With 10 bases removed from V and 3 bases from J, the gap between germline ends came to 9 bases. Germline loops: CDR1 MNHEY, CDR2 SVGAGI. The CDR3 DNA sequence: TGTGCCATAGGGGGGTACTATGGCTACACCTTC. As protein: CAIGGYYGYTF.

The CDR3 sequence: CASSYYGQGSYNEQFF. CDR3 nucleotides: TGTGCCAGCAGCTACTATGGACAGGGATCCTACAATGAGCAGTTCTTC. This chain joins TRBV5-6 and TRBJ2-1; 8 nucleotides line up with TRBD1. V trimming: 3 bases; J trimming: 1 base; junction bases outside the gene matches: 6. From germline, CDR1 is SGHDT and CDR2 YYEEEE. This CDR3 is built from 16 residues.

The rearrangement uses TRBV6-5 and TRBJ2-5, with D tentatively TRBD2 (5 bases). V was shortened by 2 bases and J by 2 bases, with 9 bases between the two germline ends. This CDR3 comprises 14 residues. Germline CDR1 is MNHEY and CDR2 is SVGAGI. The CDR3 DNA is TGTGCCAGCAGTTACAGTCGACTACAAGAGACCCAGTACTTC. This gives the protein CASSYSRLQETQYF.

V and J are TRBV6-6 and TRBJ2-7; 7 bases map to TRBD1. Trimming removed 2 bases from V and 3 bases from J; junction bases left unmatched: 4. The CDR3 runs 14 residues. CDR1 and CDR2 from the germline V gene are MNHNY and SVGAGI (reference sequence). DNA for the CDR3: TGTGCCAGCAGTTACGAACAGGGGTACTACGAGCAGTACTTC. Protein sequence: CASSYEQGYYEQYF.

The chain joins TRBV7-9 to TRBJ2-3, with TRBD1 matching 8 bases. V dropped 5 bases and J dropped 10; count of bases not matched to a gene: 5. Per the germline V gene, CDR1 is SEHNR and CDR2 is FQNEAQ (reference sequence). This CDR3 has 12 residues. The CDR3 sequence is CASSAGGMAQYF. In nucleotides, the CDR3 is TGTGCCAGCAGCGCAGGGGGCATGGCGCAGTATTTT. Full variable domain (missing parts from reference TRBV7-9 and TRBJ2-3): DTGVSQNPRHKITKRGQNVTFRCDPISEHNRLYWYRQTLGQGPEFLTYFQNEAQLEKSRLLSDRFSAERPKGSFSTLEIQRTEQGDSAMYLCASSAGGMAQYFGPGTRLTVL.

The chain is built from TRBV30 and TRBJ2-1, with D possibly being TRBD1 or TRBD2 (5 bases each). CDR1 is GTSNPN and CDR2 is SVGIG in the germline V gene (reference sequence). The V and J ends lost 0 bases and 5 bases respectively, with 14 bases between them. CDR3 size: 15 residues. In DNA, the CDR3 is TGTGCCTGGAGTGTCACTTGGGGGTCTAACAATGAGCAGTTCTTC. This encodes CAWSVTWGSNNEQFF. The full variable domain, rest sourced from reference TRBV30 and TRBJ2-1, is SQTIHQWPATLVQPVGSPLSLECTVEGTSNPNLYWYRQAAGRGLQLLFYSVGIGQISSEVPQNLSASRPQDRQFILSSKKLLLSDSGFYLCAWSVTWGSNNEQFFGPGTRLTVL.

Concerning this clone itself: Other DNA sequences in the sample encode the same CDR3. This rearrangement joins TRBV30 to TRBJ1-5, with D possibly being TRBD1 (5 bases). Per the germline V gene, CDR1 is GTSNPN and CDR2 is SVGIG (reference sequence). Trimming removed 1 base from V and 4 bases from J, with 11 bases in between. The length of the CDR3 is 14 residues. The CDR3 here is CAWSAQGRNQPQHF. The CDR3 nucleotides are TGTGCCTGGAGTGCCCAGGGAAGGAATCAGCCCCAGCATTTT. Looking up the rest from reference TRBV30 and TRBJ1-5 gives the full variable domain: SQTIHQWPATLVQPVGSPLSLECTVEGTSNPNLYWYRQAAGRGLQLLFYSVGIGQISSEVPQNLSASRPQDRQFILSSKKLLLSDSGFYLCAWSAQGRNQPQHFGDGTRLSIL.

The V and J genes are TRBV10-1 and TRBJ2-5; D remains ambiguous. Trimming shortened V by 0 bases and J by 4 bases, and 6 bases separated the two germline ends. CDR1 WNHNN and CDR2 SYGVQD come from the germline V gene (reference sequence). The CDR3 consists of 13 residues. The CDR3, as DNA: TGCGCCAGCAGTGAGTCCCCAGGAGAGACCCAGTACTTC. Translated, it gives CASSESPGETQYF.

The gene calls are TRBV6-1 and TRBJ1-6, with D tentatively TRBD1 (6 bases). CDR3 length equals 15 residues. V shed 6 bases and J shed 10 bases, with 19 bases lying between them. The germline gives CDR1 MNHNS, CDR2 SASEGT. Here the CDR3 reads CASSAGDRTSSPLHF. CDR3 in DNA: TGTGCCAGCAGCGCGGGCGACAGGACGTCGTCACCCCTCCACTTT.

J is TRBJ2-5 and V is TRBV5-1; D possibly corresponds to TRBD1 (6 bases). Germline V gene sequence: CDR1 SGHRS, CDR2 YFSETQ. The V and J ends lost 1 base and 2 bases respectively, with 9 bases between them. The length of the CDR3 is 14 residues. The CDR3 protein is CASSLMGAQETQYF. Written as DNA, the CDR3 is TGCGCCAGCAGCTTGATGGGGGCTCAAGAGACCCAGTACTTC.

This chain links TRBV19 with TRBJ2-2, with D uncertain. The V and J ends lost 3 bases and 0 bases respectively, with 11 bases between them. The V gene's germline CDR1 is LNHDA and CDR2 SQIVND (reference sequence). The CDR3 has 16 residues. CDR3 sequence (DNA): TGTGCCAGTAGTATGCCGAAATCCTCGAACACCGGGGAGCTGTTTTTT. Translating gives CASSMPKSSNTGELFF.

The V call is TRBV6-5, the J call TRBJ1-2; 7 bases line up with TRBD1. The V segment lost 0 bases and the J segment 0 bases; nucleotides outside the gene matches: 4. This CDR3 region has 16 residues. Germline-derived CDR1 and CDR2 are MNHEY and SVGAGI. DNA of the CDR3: TGTGCCAGCAGTTACTCCCGAGGGACAGCTAACTATGGCTACACCTTC. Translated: CASSYSRGTANYGYTF.

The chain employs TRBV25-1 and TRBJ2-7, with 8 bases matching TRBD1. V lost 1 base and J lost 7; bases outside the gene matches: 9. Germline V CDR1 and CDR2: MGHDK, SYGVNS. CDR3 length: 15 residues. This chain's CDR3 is CASSESGTGLREQYF. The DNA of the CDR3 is TGTGCCAGCAGTGAATCCGGGACAGGCTTACGGGAGCAGTACTTC.

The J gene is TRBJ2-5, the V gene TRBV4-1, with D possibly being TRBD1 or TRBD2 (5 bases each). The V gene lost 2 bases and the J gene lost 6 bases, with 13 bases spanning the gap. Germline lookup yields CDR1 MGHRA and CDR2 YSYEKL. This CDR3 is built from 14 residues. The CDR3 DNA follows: TGCGCCAGCAGCCAAATCGGGGCATCGAAGACCCAGTACTTC. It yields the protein CASSQIGASKTQYF.

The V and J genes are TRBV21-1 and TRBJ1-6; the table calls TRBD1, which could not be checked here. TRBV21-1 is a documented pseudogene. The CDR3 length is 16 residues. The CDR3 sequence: CASSKDTGQGNSPLHF. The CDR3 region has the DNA TGTGCCAGCAGCAAGGATACGGGACAAGGTAATTCACCCCTCCACTTT.

CDR3 bases: TGTGCCAGCAGTGTACTCGGGCCGCATCAGCCCCAGCATTTT. Translated: CASSVLGPHQPQHF. The chain employs TRBV28 and TRBJ1-5; no definite D call. Trimming removed 5 bases from V and 5 bases from J, with 13 bases in between. Germline V gene sequence: CDR1 MDHEN, CDR2 SYDVKM. The CDR3 loop spans 14 amino acids.

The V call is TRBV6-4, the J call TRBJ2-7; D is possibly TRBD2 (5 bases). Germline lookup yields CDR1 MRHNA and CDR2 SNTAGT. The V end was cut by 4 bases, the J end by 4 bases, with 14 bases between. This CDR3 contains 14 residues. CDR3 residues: CASSVKRRPYEQYF. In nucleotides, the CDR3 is TGTGCCAGCAGTGTGAAGAGGAGGCCTTACGAGCAGTACTTC.

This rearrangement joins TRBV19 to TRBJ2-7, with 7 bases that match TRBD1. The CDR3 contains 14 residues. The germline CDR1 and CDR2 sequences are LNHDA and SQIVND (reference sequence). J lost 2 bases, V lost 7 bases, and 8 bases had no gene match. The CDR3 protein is CASTPGTAPYEQYF. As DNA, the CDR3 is TGTGCCAGTACTCCCGGGACAGCCCCCTACGAGCAGTACTTC.